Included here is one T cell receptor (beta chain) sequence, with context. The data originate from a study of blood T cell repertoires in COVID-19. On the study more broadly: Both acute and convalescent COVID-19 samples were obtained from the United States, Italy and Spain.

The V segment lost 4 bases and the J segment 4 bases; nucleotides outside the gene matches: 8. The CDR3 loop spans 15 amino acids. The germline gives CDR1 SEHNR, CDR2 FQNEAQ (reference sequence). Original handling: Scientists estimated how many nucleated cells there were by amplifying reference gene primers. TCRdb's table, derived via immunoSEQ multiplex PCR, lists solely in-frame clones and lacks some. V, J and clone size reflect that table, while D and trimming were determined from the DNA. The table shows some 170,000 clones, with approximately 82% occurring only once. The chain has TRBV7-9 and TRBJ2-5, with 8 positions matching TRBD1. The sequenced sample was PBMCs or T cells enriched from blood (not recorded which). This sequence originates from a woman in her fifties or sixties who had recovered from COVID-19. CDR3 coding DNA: TGTGCCAGCAGCTCCACCTCCCAGGGGGCAGAGACCCAGTACTTC. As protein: CASSSTSQGAETQYF. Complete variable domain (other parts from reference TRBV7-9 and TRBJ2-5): DTGVSQNPRHKITKRGQNVTFRCDPISEHNRLYWYRQTLGQGPEFLTYFQNEAQLEKSRLLSDRFSAERPKGSFSTLEIQRTEQGDSAMYLCASSSTSQGAETQYFGPGTRLLVL.